Below are 15 T cell receptor beta chains sequenced from a single sample in a study of OX40 agonist ivuxolimab in advanced cancers. Generated by immunoSEQ multiplex PCR, the TCRdb table keeps only in-frame clones and is missing some. Of tens of thousands of clones in the sample, about four fifths were seen once. The specimen was CD4+ or CD8+ T cells sorted from blood, collected in a trial of the OX40 agonist ivuxolimab. These receptor sequences come from an adult with an advanced solid tumor such as melanoma, head and neck, liver or kidney cancer.

V usage is TRBV27 and J usage is TRBJ1-5; D is undetermined. Trimming left V 5 bases short and J 2 bases short, with 16 bases between. CDR3 length: 16 amino acids. Germline CDR1 reads MNHEY; CDR2 reads SMNVEV (reference sequence). CDR3 sequence: CASSPHLARGNQPQHF. In nucleotides, the CDR3 is TGTGCCAGCAGTCCCCACCTAGCGCGAGGCAATCAGCCCCAGCATTTT.

As concerns this clone: Different DNA sequences within this sample yield the same CDR3. This rearrangement joins TRBV11-2 to TRBJ2-7; 9 bases fit TRBD1. Germline assignment: CDR1 SGHAT and CDR2 FQNNGV. V was clipped by 5 bases and J by 3 bases; unmatched bases: 5. The CDR3 runs 14 residues. CDR3 sequence reads: CASSLGTGSYEQYF. The CDR3, as DNA: TGTGCCAGCAGCCTGGGGACAGGGAGCTACGAGCAGTACTTC. Complete variable domain (other parts from reference TRBV11-2 and TRBJ2-7): EAGVAQSPRYKIIEKRQSVAFWCNPISGHATLYWYQQILGQGPKLLIQFQNNGVVDDSQLPKDRFSAERLKGVDSTLKIQPAKLEDSAVYLCASSLGTGSYEQYFGPGTRLTVT.

V and J are TRBV18 and TRBJ1-2; no firm D call. Germline V CDR1 and CDR2: KGHSH, LQKENI. The CDR3 contains 13 residues. Trimming stripped 0 bases from V and 2 bases from J, with 4 bases between. Here the CDR3 DNA reads TGTGCCAGCTCACCACCGAGGAACTATGGCTACACCTTC. Translating gives CASSPPRNYGYTF.

The rearrangement links TRBV2 to TRBJ2-3; D remains unclear. This CDR3 has 16 amino acids. The V gene lost 3 bases and the J gene lost 4 bases, with 17 bases spanning the gap. The germline gives CDR1 SNHLY, CDR2 FYNNEI. CDR3 DNA: TGTGCCAGCAGTGACGGCACCTTGGGGATTGCAGATACGCAGTATTTT. It encodes CASSDGTLGIADTQYF.

The rearrangement joins TRBV28 to TRBJ2-3; 9 nucleotides match TRBD2. V lost 5 bases, J lost 3 bases, and 9 bases stayed unmatched. This CDR3 comprises 16 residues. The germline V gene has CDR1 MDHEN and CDR2 SYDVKM. In DNA, the CDR3 is TGTGCCAGCAGTCCTACTAGCGGGCTTACAACAGATACGCAGTATTTT. Translated, it gives CASSPTSGLTTDTQYF.

The rearrangement joins TRBV6-4 to TRBJ2-1, with D unclear. CDR3 size: 15 residues. Trimming stripped 2 bases from V and 6 bases from J, with 14 bases between. Germline CDR1 reads MRHNA; CDR2 reads SNTAGT. The CDR3 bases are TGTGCCAGCAGTGACGGTGGCGAGGCTAGCAATGAGCAGTTCTTC. The encoded protein is CASSDGGEASNEQFF.

This chain joins TRBV2 and TRBJ2-5; 13 bases agree with TRBD2. Germline assignment: CDR1 SNHLY and CDR2 FYNNEI. There are 16 residues in the CDR3. V lost 4 bases, J lost 5 bases, and 7 bases stayed unmatched. CDR3 loop: CASSGLAGGTWETQYF. CDR3 coding DNA: TGTGCCAGCAGTGGACTAGCGGGGGGAACATGGGAGACCCAGTACTTC. The variable domain in full, with the rest retrieved from reference TRBV2 and TRBJ2-5, is EPEVTQTPSHQVTQMGQEVILRCVPISNHLYFYWYRQILGQKVEFLVSFYNNEISEKSEIFDDQFSVERPDGSNFTLKIRSTKLEDSAMYFCASSGLAGGTWETQYFGPGTRLLVL.

Remarks on this clone: Germline is not matched at one junction end, which may reflect a read error. The CDR3 spells CASSLGGSPGETQYF. The CDR3 DNA follows: TGTGCTAGCAGCCTCGGTGGGTCTCCGGGAGAGACCCAGTACTTC. J is TRBJ2-5 and V is TRBV7-7, with unresolved D. The CDR3 extends over 15 amino acids. Per the germline V gene, CDR1 is SSHAT and CDR2 is FNYEAQ (reference sequence).

This chain links TRBV7-2 with TRBJ1-1; 8 positions agree with TRBD1. In germline, CDR1 is SGHTA, CDR2 FQGNSA. The J segment lost 14 bases and the V segment lost 5 bases, leaving 10 bases of the junction unmatched. There are 12 residues in the CDR3. DNA of the CDR3: TGTGCCAGCAGCCACAGGGGGGGTGTCTTATTCTTT. Translating it yields CASSHRGGVLFF.

The rearrangement links TRBV6-1 to TRBJ2-2; 7 nucleotides match TRBD2. V lost 2 bases to trimming and J lost 7 bases; unmatched junction nucleotides: 7. In germline, CDR1 is MNHNS, CDR2 SASEGT. CDR3 length: 15 residues. The CDR3 coding sequence is TGTGCCAGCAGTGAAAGGGCGGGAGCTATCGGGGAGCTGTTTTTT. Translating gives CASSERAGAIGELFF.

The rearrangement joins TRBV27 to TRBJ2-3; the match to TRBD1 covers 9 bases. CDR3 length equals 14 residues. The J segment lost 4 bases and the V segment lost 6 bases, leaving 5 bases of the junction unmatched. Looked up from germline, CDR1 is MNHEY and CDR2 is SMNVEV (reference sequence). CDR3 amino acids: CASRSQGAADTQYF. The CDR3 DNA reads TGTGCCAGCAGATCACAGGGGGCAGCAGATACGCAGTATTTT.

The J gene is TRBJ2-2, the V gene TRBV19; D is perhaps TRBD2 (6 bases). This CDR3 is 17 amino acids long. Trimming left V 2 bases short and J 3 bases short, with 16 bases between. The germline CDR1 and CDR2 sequences are LNHDA and SQIVND (reference sequence). The DNA for the CDR3 is TGTGCCAGTAGTATATCGATCGGGAGTGAGTACACCGGGGAGCTGTTTTTT. Residues: CASSISIGSEYTGELFF.

The rearrangement uses TRBV11-2 and TRBJ1-6; TRBD1 matches 7 bases. Germline V gives CDR1 SGHAT, CDR2 FQNNGV. The CDR3 loop spans 15 amino acids. J gave up 7 bases and V 5 bases, and 8 bases lay outside the gene matches. The CDR3 here is CASSPKTGINSPLHF. DNA of the CDR3: TGTGCCAGCAGCCCCAAGACAGGGATAAATTCACCCCTCCACTTT.

This clone was picked up a small number of times. The chain couples TRBV7-3 to TRBJ2-2; D is ambiguous. Between the trimmed V and J ends, which lost 5 bases and 8 bases, there was a span of 21 bases. Germline V gene lookup returns CDR1 SGHTA and CDR2 FQGTGA. The length of the CDR3 is 16 residues. CDR3 nucleotide sequence: TGTGCCAGCAGCCCAGCCGGGCTTAGCTTAGGGGGGGAGCTGTTTTTT. This codes for CASSPAGLSLGGELFF.

The chain is built from TRBV7-6 and TRBJ1-4, with 8 bases that match TRBD1. This CDR3 region has 16 residues. Per germline, CDR1 SGHVS and CDR2 FNYEAQ. With 5 bases clipped from V and 10 bases from J, the junction kept 15 bases outside the gene matches. CDR3 protein: CASSPYGQGPIGKLFF. The CDR3 coding sequence is TGTGCCAGCAGCCCCTACGGACAGGGTCCCATTGGAAAACTGTTTTTT.